This is a list of T cell receptor beta chains from one sample in a study of shared clonotypes between healthy human individuals. This table comes from immunoSEQ multiplex PCR, and its TCRdb copy is limited to in-frame clones, with some not included. The table records about 2.2 million clones, about 93% of them present only once. Sequencing used naive CD8+ T cells from PBMCs. Every receptor here comes from a man younger than 30 in good health. Some clones in this sample may be carry-over from other donors' samples. Each CDR3 is given with its conserved first and last residue. D genes are given only for firm matches. The size entry is marked missing in some rows and otherwise reads once, few, many or a size class.

j_gene	d_gene	v_gene	abundance	CDR3nt	CDR3aa
TRBJ2-1	TRBD2	TRBV27	.	TGTGCCAGCAGTCCGACCCCGGTGGGTCTAGCGGGAGACGGCAATGAGCAGTTCTTC	CASSPTPVGLAGDGNEQFF
TRBJ2-5	.	TRBV27	.	TGTGCCAGCAGTTTGATAGGACAAGAGACCCAGTACTTC	CASSLIGQETQYF
TRBJ2-7	TRBD1	TRBV9	.	TGTGCCAGCAGCGAGGGACAGGGGACCGACGAGCAGTACTTC	CASSEGQGTDEQYF
TRBJ2-7	.	TRBV19	.	TGTGCCAGTAGTATAGGAGACCTGGGCTCCTACGAGCAGTACTTC	CASSIGDLGSYEQYF
TRBJ1-2	.	TRBV9	.	TGTGCCAGCAGCGTAGCCCCCACAGGTAGCGAATTGTGGGGCTATGGCTACACCTTC	CASSVAPTGSELWGYGYTF
TRBJ2-5	TRBD2	TRBV28	.	TGTGCCAGCAGTCCCATAGCGGGAGACGTGAACCAGTACTTC	CASSPIAGDVNQYF
TRBJ2-5	TRBD2	TRBV27	.	TGTGCCAGCAGTCAAACTAGCGTCAGAGGTCCAGAGACCCAGTACTTC	CASSQTSVRGPETQYF
TRBJ1-1	.	TRBV15	.	TGTGCCACCAGCAGAGGGATTAGCATGAACACTGAAGCTTTCTTT	CATSRGISMNTEAFF
TRBJ2-7	TRBD2	TRBV28	.	TGTGCCAGCAGGGAAAGCGGGAACTTAGGGCAGTACTTC	CASRESGNLGQYF
TRBJ2-1	.	TRBV27	.	TGTGCCAGCAGTCCCGACAGCTACAATGAGCAGTTCTTC	CASSPDSYNEQFF
TRBJ2-4	.	TRBV7-2	.	TGTGCCAGCAGCTTACGTACTCTGGGAACCCTAGCCAAAAACATTCAGTACTTC	CASSLRTLGTLAKNIQYF
TRBJ2-1	.	TRBV18	.	TGTGCCAGCTCACCGACTGGAGGCGGGAATGAGCAGTTCTTC	CASSPTGGGNEQFF
TRBJ2-3	.	TRBV28	once	TGTGCCAGCAAGAGTGCAGGGGTGGATACGCAGTATTTT	CASKSAGVDTQYF
TRBJ2-1	.	TRBV4-3	.	TGCGCCAGCAGCCAAGATCCCCCTAGGGGGTTCAATGAGCAGTTCTTC	CASSQDPPRGFNEQFF
TRBJ1-2	.	TRBV28	.	TGTGCCAGCAGTTCAGGGACGGACAATGGCTACACCTTC	CASSSGTDNGYTF
TRBJ2-7	TRBD1	TRBV27	.	TGTGCCAGCAGCCCTACAGGGGTTGAGCAGTACTTC	CASSPTGVEQYF
TRBJ2-7	.	TRBV7-2	.	TGTGCCAGCAGCTTAGAGTCTGGTAGCGACCGCCGCAAATACTACGAGCAGTACTTC	CASSLESGSDRRKYYEQYF
TRBJ2-2	.	TRBV28	.	TGTGCCAGCAAAGCCGGGGAGCTGTTTTTT	CASKAGELFF
TRBJ2-6	.	TRBV21-1	.	TGTGCCAGCAGCCTCCGGGACAGGGCTTCTGGGGCCAACGTCCTGACTTTC	CASSLRDRASGANVLTF
TRBJ1-1	.	TRBV27	.	TGTGCCAGCAGTTTAGGCGGGCTGAACACTGAAGCTTTCTTT	CASSLGGLNTEAFF
TRBJ2-7	TRBD2	TRBV28	.	TGTGCCAGCACCCTGGGGCCGGGACTAGGCTCCTACGAGCAGTACTTC	CASTLGPGLGSYEQYF
TRBJ1-1	TRBD1	TRBV30	.	TGTGCCTGGAGCACCGACAGGGGGTATGAAGCTTTCTTT	CAWSTDRGYEAFF
TRBJ2-1	TRBD1	TRBV5-1	.	TGCGCCAGCAGCGACCGGGACAGGGGGAATGAGCAGTTCTTC	CASSDRDRGNEQFF
TRBJ2-1	.	TRBV9	.	TGTGCCAGCAGCGCGGGGGCGGGAACCTACAATGAGCAGTTCTTC	CASSAGAGTYNEQFF
TRBJ1-4	TRBD1	TRBV18	.	TGTGCCAGCTCACCAAACAGGGGATATGAAAAACTGTTTTTT	CASSPNRGYEKLFF
TRBJ2-2	.	TRBV30	.	TGTGCCTGGAGTCTCTTGGACAGCGGGCCTAAGACGAACACCGGGGAGCTGTTTTTT	CAWSLLDSGPKTNTGELFF
TRBJ1-2	.	TRBV5-1	.	TGCGCCACTCAAGGCGGAAACAACTATGGCTACACCTTC	CATQGGNNYGYTF
TRBJ2-7	.	TRBV5-5	.	TGTGCCAGCAGCATCGGGACACCGGACCTCTACGAGCAGTACTTC	CASSIGTPDLYEQYF
TRBJ1-3	.	TRBV11-2	.	TGTGCCAGCAGCTTCGGACGGAGCTCTGGAAACACCATATATTTT	CASSFGRSSGNTIYF
TRBJ1-1	.	TRBV7-9	once	TGTGCCAGCAGCCCCTTGGACCGGGCGGCTTTCTTT	CASSPLDRAAFF